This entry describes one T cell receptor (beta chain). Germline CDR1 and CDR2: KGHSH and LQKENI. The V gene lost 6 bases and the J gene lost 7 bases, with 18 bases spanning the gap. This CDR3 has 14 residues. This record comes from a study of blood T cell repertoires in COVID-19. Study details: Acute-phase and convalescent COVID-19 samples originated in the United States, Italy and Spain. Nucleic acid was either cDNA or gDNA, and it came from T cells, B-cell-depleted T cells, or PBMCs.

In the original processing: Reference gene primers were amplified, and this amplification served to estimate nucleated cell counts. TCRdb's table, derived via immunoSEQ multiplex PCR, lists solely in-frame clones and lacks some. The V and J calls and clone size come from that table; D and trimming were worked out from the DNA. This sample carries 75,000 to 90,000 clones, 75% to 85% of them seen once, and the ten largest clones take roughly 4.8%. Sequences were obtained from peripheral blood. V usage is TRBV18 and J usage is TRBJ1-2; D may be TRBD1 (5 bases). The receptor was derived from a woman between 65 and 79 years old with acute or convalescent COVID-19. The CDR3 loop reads CASSVWGDEGGYTF. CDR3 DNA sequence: TGTGCCAGCTCCGTCTGGGGGGATGAAGGTGGCTACACCTTC.